The sequence of this T cell receptor beta chain was determined in a study of blood T cells in healthy people across ages. For the second PCR, which ran for 7 to 11 cycles, a sample-barcoded 5' primer and a J-beta primer mix were used. Using its own MiXCR run on the 5' RACE reads, TCRdb lists one record per CDR3 protein. This sample carries around 900,000 distinct CDR3 sequences, approximately 50% of them seen once, and the ten largest clones take around a fifth. Germline CDR1 SGHRS, CDR2 YFSETQ. V lost 2 bases and J 6 bases, leaving 12 bases between the germline ends. The CDR3 is 13 amino acids. Sample donors were healthy Caucasian individuals that came from Russia, aged roughly 6 to 100. Points from the study as a whole: Roughly linear declines in TCR beta diversity per million T cells occurred with age.

Notes on this clonotype: Antigen: not known.

The chain links TRBV5-1 to TRBJ2-7, with a weak D call TRBD1 (6 bases). The sample was blood. The clonotype originates from a woman in her sixties or seventies in good health. The CDR3 here is CASSFQGRLEQYF. As DNA, the CDR3 is TGCGCCAGCAGCTTTCAGGGGCGTCTCGAGCAGTACTTC.